The 10 T cell receptor beta chains presented below share a single source sample, sequenced in a study of cytotoxic CD8 clonotypes in ibrutinib-treated CLL. Clones were sequenced by immunoSEQ multiplex PCR, and TCRdb holds only the in-frame ones, with some missing. The sample includes fewer than 400,000 clones, roughly 71% of them seen just once. The starting material was PBMCs, obtained after 36 months of ibrutinib treatment. The receptors originated from a human donor with chronic lymphocytic leukemia.

This sequence joins TRBV7-2 and TRBJ2-3; D might be TRBD2 (5 bases). Germline loops: CDR1 SGHTA, CDR2 FQGNSA. Trimming removed 1 base at V and 9 bases at J, with 14 bases between. This CDR3 spans 14 amino acids. The CDR3 sequence: CASSLGTSVGTQYF. The CDR3 DNA reads TGTGCCAGCAGCTTAGGGACTTCAGTGGGAACGCAGTATTTT.

This chain links TRBV7-2 with TRBJ2-4; 8 nucleotides line up with TRBD1. Trimming took 6 bases from V and 9 from J; bases not matched to a gene: 16. The CDR3 consists of 16 residues. CDR1 is SGHTA and CDR2 is FQGNSA in the germline V gene. The CDR3 DNA reads TGTGCCAGCAGTCATACAGGGGGACTGGGGAGGAGCATTCAGTACTTC. Protein: CASSHTGGLGRSIQYF.

In this sample, this clone turned up a few times. The genes are TRBV21-1 and TRBJ2-4; the table names TRBD1, a call not compared with the DNA. TRBV21-1 counts as a pseudogene. The CDR3 has 16 residues. The CDR3 protein is CASSTDRGLAKNIQYF. CDR3 DNA sequence: TGTGCCAGCAGCACCGACAGGGGACTAGCCAAAAACATTCAGTACTTC.

The CDR3 spells CASSRPGGGQGNEQFF. DNA for the CDR3: TGTGCCAGCAGCCGCCCTGGGGGGGGACAGGGCAATGAGCAGTTCTTC. This chain uses TRBV6-6 with TRBJ2-1, with TRBD1 identical over 9 bases. The CDR3 totals 16 residues. V gave up 6 bases and J gave up 6 bases; unmatched junction bases: 12. Germline loops: CDR1 MNHNY, CDR2 SVGAGI (reference sequence).

V gene TRBV5-1 combines with J gene TRBJ2-2; TRBD2 matches 12 bases. In germline, CDR1 is SGHRS, CDR2 YFSETQ. Germline trimming cut 4 bases from V and 3 bases from J; bases unmatched to any gene: 10. CDR3 length: 18 amino acids. Here the CDR3 DNA reads TGCGCCAGCAGCCGGAGGGTACTAGCGGGAGGTGACACCGGGGAGCTGTTTTTT. The encoded protein is CASSRRVLAGGDTGELFF.

This chain joins TRBV2 and TRBJ2-2; D gene unclear. Germline V gene lookup returns CDR1 SNHLY and CDR2 FYNNEI. This CDR3 has 16 residues. The V gene lost 6 bases and the J gene lost 0 bases, with 14 bases spanning the gap. The CDR3 sequence is CASRQQLHANTGELFF. For the CDR3, the DNA is TGTGCCAGCAGGCAGCAGTTGCACGCGAACACCGGGGAGCTGTTTTTT.

This sequence joins TRBV5-1 and TRBJ2-6; D unclear. Germline V CDR1 and CDR2: SGHRS, YFSETQ. The CDR3 runs 16 residues. V lost 4 bases, J lost 2 bases, and 13 bases lay in between. CDR3 nucleotides: TGCGCCAGCAGCCAGATAGGGCTTGCTGGGGCCAACGTCCTGACTTTC. This sequence encodes CASSQIGLAGANVLTF.

V gene TRBV20-1 combines with J gene TRBJ1-1; no clear D. The CDR3 runs 11 residues. The germline V gene has CDR1 DFQATT and CDR2 SNEGSKA (reference sequence). V was shortened by 0 bases and J by 3 bases, with 2 bases between the two germline ends. This CDR3 reads CSARDYTEAFF. Here the CDR3 DNA reads TGCAGTGCTAGAGACTACACTGAAGCTTTCTTT.

This clone came up a few times. The gene calls are TRBV6-1 and TRBJ2-4; TRBD1 agrees at 9 bases. The V and J ends lost 8 bases and 6 bases, in that order; junction bases with no gene match: 11. The CDR3 is made up of 15 amino acids. Germline CDR1 MNHNS, CDR2 SASEGT. Here the CDR3 reads CASPPGQGSPNIQYF. Written as DNA, the CDR3 is TGTGCCAGCCCCCCGGGACAGGGTTCCCCAAACATTCAGTACTTC.

This clone was found a few times. The chain employs TRBV10-3 and TRBJ2-7; 7 nucleotides align to TRBD1. V lost 0 bases to trimming and J lost 3 bases; unmatched junction nucleotides: 5. Looked up from germline, CDR1 is ENHRY and CDR2 is SYGVKD. The CDR3 covers 15 residues. The CDR3 is CAISESTGTVYEQYF. DNA for the CDR3: TGTGCCATCAGTGAGTCAACAGGGACAGTCTACGAGCAGTACTTC.